This TCR beta chain was sequenced in a study of cytomegalovirus exposure and HLA in healthy donors. Germline CDR1 reads SGHDN; CDR2 reads FVKESK. CDR3 size: 15 residues. Between the trimmed V and J ends, which lost 2 bases and 6 bases, there was a span of 17 bases. Use of 60 Vbeta and 13 Jbeta primers characterized the PCR. TCRdb's table, derived via immunoSEQ multiplex PCR, lists solely in-frame clones and lacks some. Here the sample spans around 140,000 clones, about 80% being singletons. Sample: PBMCs. This TCR was recovered from a woman aged 40 to 50 in good health and CMV-seronegative. V is TRBV14 and J is TRBJ2-7; D is possibly TRBD1 (6 bases). CDR3 coding DNA: TGTGCCAGCAGCCAAACCCTTGACAGGTTGGGCGAGCAGTACTTC. This gives the protein CASSQTLDRLGEQYF.